The clone carrying this T cell receptor (beta chain) was seen only once. Antigen unknown. The method was immunoSEQ multiplex PCR; TCRdb's version includes in-frame clones alone and lacks a portion of them. This sample has approximately 28,000 clones, with roughly 84% found just once. This sample was included in a study of OX40 agonist ivuxolimab in advanced cancers. General study points: Dosing at 0.1 to 3.0 mg/kg was accompanied by clonal expansion of CD4+ and CD8+ blood T cells by week 6. Some of the nonresponding patients also showed low levels of normalized T-cell clonal expansion. Expanded clones were, on average, more numerous in CD8+ T cells than in CD4+. The investigators did not determine what antigen specificity the expanded peripheral T cells had.

Germline CDR1 ENHRY, CDR2 SYGVKD. V was cut by 0 bases and J by 2 bases, with 10 bases left in between. This CDR3 spans 15 amino acids. Material: CD4+ or CD8+ T cells sorted from blood, obtained in a trial of the OX40 agonist ivuxolimab. This chain connects TRBV10-3 to TRBJ2-5; TRBD2 is a possible D gene (5 bases). This TCR came from an adult with an advanced solid tumor such as melanoma, head and neck, liver or kidney cancer. For the CDR3, the DNA is TGTGCCATCAGTGAGTCGCGTCTAGCTCAAGAGACCCAGTACTTC. This codes for CAISESRLAQETQYF.